The next 19 T cell receptor beta chains were all read from a single sample in a study of blood T cells in healthy people across ages. For the second PCR, which ran for 7 to 11 cycles, a sample-barcoded 5' primer and a J-beta primer mix were used. Each CDR3 protein is one row after TCRdb ran MiXCR on the 5' RACE reads. The sample lists hundreds of thousands of distinct CDR3 sequences; about 59% were seen once. The source material was blood. The receptors were sampled from a man aged 30-40 years in good health.

In its sample, this clonotype was seen a few times. The chain couples TRBV10-3 to TRBJ1-5, with 8 positions matching TRBD1. Per germline, CDR1 ENHRY and CDR2 SYGVKD. The CDR3 is made up of 17 amino acids. V shed 0 bases, J shed 2 bases, and the junction held 6 bases outside the gene matches. Here the CDR3 DNA reads TGTGCCATCAGTGAGTCCGCTCCGGGACAGGGCAATCAGCCCCAGCATTTT. This codes for CAISESAPGQGNQPQHF.

This clonotype has just a few counts. The CDR3 DNA follows: TGTGCCAGCTCACTATCCGGGCCTAACACTGAAGCTTTCTTT. Translating gives CASSLSGPNTEAFF. The chain employs TRBV18 and TRBJ1-1; D remains unclear. The CDR3 spans 14 residues. Trimming left V 4 bases short and J 2 bases short, with 11 bases between. CDR1 and CDR2 from the germline V gene are KGHSH and LQKENI.

The V and J genes are TRBV25-1 and TRBJ1-6, with TRBD1 matching over 7 bases. This CDR3 is 16 amino acids long. Germline V CDR1 and CDR2: MGHDK, SYGVNS. The ends lost 8 bases at V and 8 bases at J; junction bases unmatched: 15. The CDR3 loop reads CASSLPGQAPDSPLHF. The DNA for the CDR3 is TGTGCCAGCTCCCTCCCTGGACAGGCACCCGATTCACCCCTCCACTTT. The entire variable domain, with the rest obtained from reference TRBV25-1 and TRBJ1-6, is as follows: EADIYQTPRYLVIGTGKKITLECSQTMGHDKMYWYQQDPGMELHLIHYSYGVNSTEKGDLSSESTVSRIRTEHFPLTLESARPSHTSQYLCASSLPGQAPDSPLHFGNGTRLTVT.

Here the CDR3 DNA reads TGTGCCAGCAGTTCCTTCCAGGAAGTTGGGCATGAGCAGTTCTTC. Translation: CASSSFQEVGHEQFF. The chain combines TRBV6-5 with TRBJ2-1; D uncertain. This CDR3 is 15 amino acids long. The germline V gene has CDR1 MNHEY and CDR2 SVGAGI. The V end was cut by 4 bases, the J end by 8 bases, with 18 bases between.

The chain employs TRBV20-1 and TRBJ1-2; D not certain. V lost 5 bases, J lost 8 bases, and 21 bases lay in between. The CDR3 is 14 amino acids. Germline values: CDR1 DFQATT, CDR2 SNEGSKA (reference sequence). CDR3 protein: CSAFPTFGPGGYTF. CDR3 nucleotides: TGCAGTGCTTTCCCCACTTTCGGTCCTGGGGGCTACACCTTC.

This clonotype was detected a few times. V is TRBV7-3 and J is TRBJ1-6; D is unresolved. Germline loops: CDR1 SGHTA, CDR2 FQGTGA. This CDR3 is built from 13 residues. The V end lost 8 bases, the J end lost 4 bases, and 9 bases lay between the germline ends. The CDR3 bases are TGTGCCAGCGGAATGGGTTATAATTCACCCCTCCACTTT. Translated, it gives CASGMGYNSPLHF. Combining the CDR3 with reference TRBV7-3 and TRBJ1-6 gives the whole variable domain GAGVSQTPSNKVTEKGKYVELRCDPISGHTALYWYRQSLGQGPEFLIYFQGTGAADDSGLPNDRFFAVRPEGSVSTLKIQRTERGDSAVYLCASGMGYNSPLHFGNGTRLTVT.

The chain carries TRBV5-1 and TRBJ2-1; D is possibly TRBD2 (5 bases). The CDR3 length is 16 residues. The germline V gene encodes CDR1 SGHRS and CDR2 YFSETQ. V lost 7 bases, J lost 6 bases, and 23 bases lay in between. DNA of the CDR3: TGCGCCAGCTTTAGTGGAGCCGGGGATTCCGGCAATGAGCAGTTCTTC. It translates to CASFSGAGDSGNEQFF.

The V gene is TRBV20-1, the J gene TRBJ2-5; 9 positions agree with TRBD2. The germline gives CDR1 DFQATT, CDR2 SNEGSKA (reference sequence). Losses at the gene ends were 5 bases for V and 4 bases for J; bases not matched to a gene: 2. The length of the CDR3 is 12 residues. The CDR3 sequence: CSAGGGAETQYF. The DNA of the CDR3 is TGCAGTGCTGGCGGGGGGGCAGAGACCCAGTACTTC.

The chain joins TRBV11-2 to TRBJ2-7, with D perhaps being TRBD1 or TRBD2 (5 bases each). Trimming cost V 0 bases and J 6 bases, with 18 bases left between them. This CDR3 is 16 amino acids long. CDR1 is SGHAT and CDR2 is FQNNGV in the germline V gene. The CDR3 loop reads CASSLDRDAERGEQYF. The DNA for the CDR3 is TGTGCCAGCAGCTTAGACAGGGACGCCGAACGAGGCGAGCAGTACTTC.

This clonotype has a single count. The V call is TRBV6-5, the J call TRBJ2-7; D possibly corresponds to TRBD2 (6 bases). The germline V and J ends were trimmed by 2 bases and 2 bases, with 10 bases remaining between them. The germline V gene has CDR1 MNHEY and CDR2 SVGAGI. The CDR3 spans 14 residues. The CDR3 loop is CASSYGGITYEQYF. The CDR3 region has the DNA TGTGCCAGCAGTTACGGGGGGATAACCTACGAGCAGTACTTC.

This clonotype was observed a handful of times. The chain combines TRBV5-5 with TRBJ2-7; weak D call: TRBD1 (5 bases). Germline values: CDR1 SGHKS, CDR2 YYEKEE (reference sequence). The CDR3 length is 13 residues. V dropped 6 bases and J dropped 2 bases, with 12 bases sitting between them. CDR3 amino acids: CASIPDSPYEQYF. The CDR3, as DNA: TGTGCCAGCATACCCGACAGCCCCTACGAGCAGTACTTC. The full variable domain, rest sourced from reference TRBV5-5 and TRBJ2-7, is DAGVTQSPTHLIKTRGQQVTLRCSPISGHKSVSWYQQVLGQGPQFIFQYYEKEERGRGNFPDRFSARQFPNYSSELNVNALLLGDSALYLCASIPDSPYEQYFGPGTRLTVT.

The genes are TRBV28 and TRBJ2-5; 9 bases line up with TRBD2. Germline values: CDR1 MDHEN, CDR2 SYDVKM. Trimming removed 1 base from V and 2 bases from J; junction bases left unmatched: 14. This CDR3 has 19 amino acids. The CDR3, as DNA: TGTGCCAGCAGTTTATCAGGCAGCGGGGGGCCCTTGGGACAAGAGACCCAGTACTTC. Translated: CASSLSGSGGPLGQETQYF.

The chain joins TRBV7-2 to TRBJ2-5; perhaps TRBD2 as D (5 bases). Germline V lookup: CDR1 SGHTA, CDR2 FQGNSA. The V end was cut by 1 base, the J end by 4 bases, with 10 bases between. The CDR3 consists of 14 residues. In DNA form, the CDR3 reads TGTGCCAGCAGCTTAGAGCGGTTTGGAGAGACCCAGTACTTC. Amino acid sequence: CASSLERFGETQYF.

V and J are TRBV6-1 and TRBJ1-5, with D unclear. Trimming removed 2 bases from V and 0 bases from J, with 8 bases in between. Germline V gives CDR1 MNHNS, CDR2 SASEGT. This CDR3 spans 15 amino acids. The CDR3 protein is CASSEIQNSNQPQHF. The DNA for the CDR3 is TGTGCCAGCAGTGAAATACAGAATAGCAATCAGCCCCAGCATTTT.

Concerning this clonotype: The junction departs from germline at one end; a sequencing error may be responsible. The chain links TRBV27 to TRBJ2-1; D is unresolved. The CDR3 sequence is 13 residues long. Germline loops: CDR1 MNHEY, CDR2 SMNVEV (reference sequence). The CDR3 protein is CASSWSSDNEQFF. As DNA, the CDR3 is TGTGCCAGCAGTTGGAGCTCCGACAATGAGCAGTTCTTC.

This clonotype was seen once. The chain joins TRBV4-2 to TRBJ2-7, with TRBD2 identical over 8 bases. After removal of 3 bases from V and 4 bases from J, the junction contained 5 bases not matched to a gene. The V gene's germline CDR1 is LGHNA and CDR2 YNFKEQ. This CDR3 contains 14 residues. The CDR3 protein is CASSHGSGDYEQYF. Written as DNA, the CDR3 is TGTGCCAGCAGCCATGGTAGCGGGGATTACGAGCAGTACTTC.

The J gene is TRBJ2-3, the V gene TRBV6-1; TRBD1 agrees at 9 bases. Germline values: CDR1 MNHNS, CDR2 SASEGT. J gave up 5 bases and V 2 bases, and 5 bases lay outside the gene matches. The CDR3 has 15 residues. Written as DNA, the CDR3 is TGTGCCAGCAGTGAATGGACAGGGGTGGTAGATACGCAGTATTTT. Translation gives CASSEWTGVVDTQYF.

V usage is TRBV6-5 and J usage is TRBJ2-4; D possibly corresponds to TRBD2 (5 bases). CDR3 length equals 11 residues. V was trimmed by 2 bases and J by 9 bases, leaving 5 bases between them. Per the germline V gene, CDR1 is MNHEY and CDR2 is SVGAGI. The CDR3 DNA sequence: TGTGCCAGCAGTTACGGAGGCATTCAGTACTTC. This codes for CASSYGGIQYF.

This clonotype was detected a few times. This chain joins TRBV5-6 and TRBJ2-7; no clear D gene. The length of the CDR3 is 15 residues. V lost 0 bases to trimming and J lost 0 bases, with 10 bases between them. Germline V gives CDR1 SGHDT, CDR2 YYEEEE. The CDR3 DNA reads TGTGCCAGCAGCTTGGATTTTGTACCCTCCTACGAGCAGTACTTC. The encoded protein is CASSLDFVPSYEQYF.